Below, 5 T cell receptor beta chains from the same sample are listed, as sequenced in a study of beta chain features in type 1 diabetes. Regarding the study as a whole: Researchers report that Type 1 diabetes patients had moderately but significantly shorter TCRB CDR3s across all four CD4+ subsets.

Isolated RNA was reverse transcribed in full, so expressed TCRB transcripts were sequenced. Sequencing was performed with immunoSEQ multiplex PCR; in TCRdb, only in-frame clones are kept and a portion is missing. The table includes about 340,000 clones, 13% detected once. These TCRs' antigens remain unknown. The specimen sequenced was naive CD4+ T cells from blood. These receptors were collected from a woman between 18 and 29 years old with type 1 diabetes.

The chain couples TRBV28 to TRBJ1-2; weak D call: TRBD1 (5 bases). This CDR3 is 14 amino acids long. The V gene's germline CDR1 is MDHEN and CDR2 SYDVKM. The germline V and J ends were trimmed by 3 bases and 7 bases, with 15 bases remaining between them. Here the CDR3 reads CASSFPSLTAGYTF. CDR3 DNA sequence: TGTGCCAGCAGTTTCCCCTCTTTGACAGCTGGCTACACCTTC.

The sample holds a few counts of this clone. CDR3 bases: TGTGCCAGCAGCTTACCAGCGGCCCCCGAGCAGTTCTTC. Its protein product is CASSLPAAPEQFF. J is TRBJ2-1 and V is TRBV7-2; possibly TRBD2 for D (5 bases). In germline, CDR1 is SGHTA, CDR2 FQGNSA. This CDR3 has 13 amino acids. V was pared by 2 bases and J by 10 bases, with 12 bases between.

V usage is TRBV11-2 and J usage is TRBJ1-1; D call uncertain. The CDR3 sequence is 15 residues long. CDR1 SGHAT and CDR2 FQNNGV come from the germline V gene. The ends were cut back, 1 base at V and 0 bases at J, with 9 bases in the middle. In nucleotides, the CDR3 is TGTGCCAGCAGCTTAGTGGCCAGGTTGAACACTGAAGCTTTCTTT. This sequence encodes CASSLVARLNTEAFF.

J is TRBJ2-1 and V is TRBV5-6; TRBD2 is a possible D gene (5 bases). CDR3 size: 14 residues. V lost 7 bases and J lost 5, with 16 bases in between. CDR1 SGHDT and CDR2 YYEEEE come from the germline V gene. The CDR3 reads CASLQSGGNNEQFF. For the CDR3, the DNA is TGTGCCAGCCTCCAGAGCGGAGGAAACAATGAGCAGTTCTTC.

In this sample, this clone turned up a few times. The genes are TRBV20-1 and TRBJ2-5; D not certain. V shed 5 bases and J shed 0 bases, with 4 bases lying between them. Germline lookup yields CDR1 DFQATT and CDR2 SNEGSKA (reference sequence). CDR3 length equals 11 residues. The CDR3 DNA reads as TGCAGTGCTCTCGACCAAGAGACCCAGTACTTC. This sequence encodes CSALDQETQYF.